The source of this T cell receptor beta chain is a study of early T cells in non-severe SARS-CoV-2 infection. Losses at the gene ends were 5 bases for V and 2 bases for J; bases not matched to a gene: 4. CDR3 length: 15 amino acids. Germline values: CDR1 SNHLY, CDR2 FYNNEI. One entry per CDR3 protein results from TCRdb running MiXCR on the 5' RACE reads. The sample has approximately 83,000 distinct CDR3 sequences, around 15% seen once. This chain links TRBV2 with TRBJ2-1, with 9 bases aligning to TRBD1. Sequences were obtained from whole blood. The TCR comes from an adult who was a healthcare worker with PCR-confirmed SARS-CoV-2 infection or an uninfected control (not recorded which). The CDR3 region is CASSMDRGAYNEQFF. CDR3 bases: TGTGCCAGCAGTATGGACAGGGGTGCCTACAATGAGCAGTTCTTC. The full variable domain, rest sourced from reference TRBV2 and TRBJ2-1, is EPEVTQTPSHQVTQMGQEVILRCVPISNHLYFYWYRQILGQKVEFLVSFYNNEISEKSEIFDDQFSVERPDGSNFTLKIRSTKLEDSAMYFCASSMDRGAYNEQFFGPGTRLTVL.